These 17 T cell receptor beta chains share one sample of origin, sequenced in a study of blood T cell repertoires in COVID-19 (dated by TCRdb to the early 2020s). Library preparation was by the immunoSEQ multiplex PCR assay. TCRdb obtained this table from immuneACCESS and retained in-frame rearrangements with V and J assigned. These tables miss some clones; where compared with another copy, unresolved V genes account for less than half of the shortfall, and the remainder is unexplained. The sample contains 130,000 to 150,000 clones, 65% to 85% of them found a single time. Around 2.1% of the sample is held by the ten biggest clonotypes. The sequencing sample was made of peripheral blood. The receptors derive from a woman aged 55-69 years with acute or convalescent COVID-19.

This clone came up once. V is TRBV28 and J is TRBJ1-1, with D hard to call. V lost 4 bases and J 0 bases, leaving 9 bases between the germline ends. The CDR3 extends over 14 amino acids. The germline CDR1 and CDR2 sequences are MDHEN and SYDVKM. Here the CDR3 reads CASSSGDMNTEAFF. CDR3 bases: TGTGCCAGCAGTTCCGGGGATATGAACACTGAAGCTTTCTTT. Together with reference TRBV28 and TRBJ1-1, the CDR3 gives the full variable domain: DVKVTQSSRYLVKRTGEKVFLECVQDMDHENMFWYRQDPGLGLRLIYFSYDVKMKEKGDIPEGYSVSREKKERFSLILESASTNQTSMYLCASSSGDMNTEAFFGQGTRLTVV.

This clone was found many times. The chain recombines TRBV10-1 with TRBJ2-3; 7 bases align to TRBD1. V lost 4 bases to trimming and J lost 6 bases; unmatched junction nucleotides: 10. Germline V gives CDR1 WNHNN, CDR2 SYGVQD (reference sequence). The CDR3 has 15 residues. The CDR3 DNA is TGCGCCAGCAGTGGGAAGGGGGCGCGTTCGGATACGCAGTATTTT. Amino acid sequence: CASSGKGARSDTQYF.

This chain uses TRBV14 with TRBJ2-7, with 7 bases lining up with TRBD2. Trimming cost V 4 bases and J 0 bases; bases outside gene matches: 12. Germline CDR1 is SGHDN and CDR2 is FVKESK. The length of the CDR3 is 17 residues. The CDR3, as DNA: TGTGCCAGCAGCCCCAGCCCCTGGGAGGGACTCTCCTACGAGCAGTACTTC. Its protein is CASSPSPWEGLSYEQYF.

CDR3 sequence (DNA): TGTGCCAGCAGCTTAGAACAGCCTGGAAACACCATATATTTT. Amino acid sequence: CASSLEQPGNTIYF. This chain connects TRBV7-9 to TRBJ1-3; no clear D. The germline CDR1 and CDR2 sequences are SEHNR and FQNEAQ (reference sequence). The length of the CDR3 is 14 residues. Trimming cost V 1 base and J 2 bases, with 6 bases left between them.

This clone has just one count. This chain uses TRBV11-2 with TRBJ2-7; possible D gene TRBD2, 6 bases. CDR3 size: 12 residues. With 8 bases removed from V and 2 bases from J, the gap between germline ends came to 10 bases. Germline V gives CDR1 SGHAT, CDR2 FQNNGV. As DNA, the CDR3 is TGTGCCAGCCAGGACTATACCTACGAGCAGTACTTC. Translated, it gives CASQDYTYEQYF. The variable domain in full, completed from reference TRBV11-2 and TRBJ2-7, reads EAGVAQSPRYKIIEKRQSVAFWCNPISGHATLYWYQQILGQGPKLLIQFQNNGVVDDSQLPKDRFSAERLKGVDSTLKIQPAKLEDSAVYLCASQDYTYEQYFGPGTRLTVT.

V usage is TRBV18 and J usage is TRBJ1-1; 7 nucleotides align to TRBD1. V lost 1 base, J lost 6 bases, and 11 bases stayed unmatched. The CDR3 has 16 residues. Germline loops: CDR1 KGHSH, CDR2 LQKENI. The CDR3 DNA reads as TGTGCCAGCTCACCACAAGGGGGCGGGCTTAGCCCTGAAGCTTTCTTT. Amino acids: CASSPQGGGLSPEAFF.

The chain couples TRBV19 to TRBJ2-1; 7 positions match TRBD2. This CDR3 spans 17 amino acids. V lost 6 bases, J lost 4 bases, and 15 bases stayed unmatched. Germline V gives CDR1 LNHDA, CDR2 SQIVND (reference sequence). Here the CDR3 DNA reads TGTGCCAGTAGCGACCGCGGGCGGGGGACGGATTACAATGAGCAGTTCTTC. This encodes CASSDRGRGTDYNEQFF.

This clone has a handful of counts. The rearrangement joins TRBV9 to TRBJ2-1, with 12 bases that match TRBD2. Germline CDR1 and CDR2: SGDLS and YYNGEE. The V segment lost 4 bases and the J segment 8 bases; nucleotides outside the gene matches: 10. The CDR3 covers 16 residues. This CDR3 reads CASSFRTSGALDEQFF. The CDR3 coding sequence is TGTGCCAGCAGCTTTAGGACTAGCGGGGCCTTGGATGAGCAGTTCTTC.

The chain employs TRBV28 and TRBJ1-1; D is unclear. Germline V gene data show CDR1 as MDHEN and CDR2 as SYDVKM. Trimming shortened V by 1 base and J by 0 bases, and 6 bases separated the two germline ends. The CDR3 has 14 residues. Here the CDR3 reads CASSLSEMNTEAFF. DNA for the CDR3: TGTGCCAGCAGTTTATCTGAGATGAACACTGAAGCTTTCTTT.

This chain links TRBV6-5 with TRBJ2-2, with 9 bases lining up with TRBD1. Germline V gene lookup returns CDR1 MNHEY and CDR2 SVGAGI. The CDR3 totals 14 residues. Unmatched junction bases numbered 5, after V lost 6 bases and J lost 6 bases. CDR3: CASRGTGYAGELFF. For the CDR3, the DNA is TGTGCCAGCAGGGGGACAGGGTATGCCGGGGAGCTGTTTTTT.

The genes are TRBV4-1 and TRBJ2-1; 10 nucleotides agree with TRBD2. Germline V gene lookup returns CDR1 MGHRA and CDR2 YSYEKL. This CDR3 is 14 amino acids long. J gave up 14 bases and V 4 bases, and 11 bases lay outside the gene matches. The CDR3 is CASSLLAGTPNKFF. The DNA for the CDR3 is TGCGCCAGCAGCCTACTAGCGGGAACCCCAAATAAGTTCTTC.

This clone occurred a few times. V is TRBV6-1 and J is TRBJ1-5, with D possibly matching TRBD1 (6 bases). CDR3 size: 13 residues. V was trimmed by 3 bases and J by 7 bases, leaving 10 bases between them. Looked up from germline, CDR1 is MNHNS and CDR2 is SASEGT. The CDR3 loop is CASSETGYQPQHF. The CDR3 nucleotides are TGTGCCAGCAGTGAGACAGGCTACCAGCCCCAGCATTTT.

J is TRBJ2-5 and V is TRBV11-2; D possibly corresponds to TRBD2 (5 bases). V was shortened by 3 bases and J by 5 bases, with 10 bases between the two germline ends. The CDR3 runs to 13 residues. The germline gives CDR1 SGHAT, CDR2 FQNNGV. CDR3 region: CASSFEWRETQYF. The CDR3 DNA reads TGTGCCAGCAGCTTTGAATGGAGGGAGACCCAGTACTTC.

The chain links TRBV29-1 to TRBJ2-7; 11 positions match TRBD2. CDR3 length equals 16 residues. The V gene end was trimmed by 1 base and the J gene end by 2 bases; junction bases not matched to a gene: 7. The germline V gene encodes CDR1 SQVTM and CDR2 ANQGSEA. CDR3 coding DNA: TGCAGCGTTGAAGGAGATGGGACTAGCGGTACCTACGAGCAGTACTTC. It yields the protein CSVEGDGTSGTYEQYF.

J is TRBJ1-1 and V is TRBV7-9; D not certain. From germline, CDR1 is SEHNR and CDR2 FQNEAQ (reference sequence). V lost 1 base and J 0 bases, leaving 12 bases between the germline ends. CDR3 length: 16 amino acids. The CDR3 sequence: CASSLVGIGMNTEAFF. CDR3 nucleotides: TGTGCCAGCAGCTTAGTGGGCATTGGCATGAACACTGAAGCTTTCTTT.

The chain combines TRBV29-1 with TRBJ1-1, with D perhaps TRBD1 (5 bases). Germline V gene lookup returns CDR1 SQVTM and CDR2 ANQGSEA. Trimming took off 7 bases at V and 1 base at J, with 16 bases between the two ends. The CDR3 consists of 14 residues. CDR3 residues: CSACQGSGNTEAFF. The CDR3 nucleotides are TGCAGCGCGTGCCAGGGTTCCGGGAACACTGAAGCTTTCTTT.

The V and J genes are TRBV7-8 and TRBJ1-1; weak D call: TRBD1 (5 bases). The germline V and J ends were trimmed by 2 bases and 0 bases, with 7 bases remaining between them. Germline CDR1 SGHVS, CDR2 FQNEAQ. The CDR3 totals 14 residues. The DNA of the CDR3 is TGTGCCAGCAGCTTACAGGGAATGAACACTGAAGCTTTCTTT. This translates into CASSLQGMNTEAFF.